The 20 T cell receptor beta chains below all came from one sample that was sequenced in a study of neurological immune-mediated disorders. TCRdb itself ran the 5' RACE reads through MiXCR, one entry per CDR3 protein. The data contain fewer than 85,000 distinct CDR3 sequences, under 20% of them singletons. Specimen: PBMCs. The source of these receptors is a woman aged 40 to 50 in good health.

This clonotype was recorded at least ten times. V usage is TRBV7-9 and J usage is TRBJ1-6, with D tentatively TRBD1 (6 bases). Trimming left V 5 bases short and J 2 bases short, with 13 bases between. From germline, CDR1 is SEHNR and CDR2 FQNEAQ (reference sequence). The CDR3 is made up of 16 amino acids. The CDR3 reads CASSRPDRPYNSPLHF. The CDR3 DNA reads as TGTGCCAGCAGCCGACCGGACAGACCCTATAATTCACCCCTCCACTTT.

To note about this clonotype: A clone one base away is much larger, so this may be a read error. The chain recombines TRBV7-2 with TRBJ1-1; D might be TRBD1 (5 bases). This CDR3 region has 14 residues. Germline lookup yields CDR1 SGHTA and CDR2 FQGNSA. CDR3 DNA: TGTGCCAGCAGCTTTCTGGGGGGACGCACTGGAGCTTTCTTT. Its translation: CASSFLGGRTGAFF.

This clonotype has only a few counts. V and J are TRBV6-5 and TRBJ2-7, with D possibly being TRBD2 (6 bases). V was pared by 6 bases and J by 4 bases, with 19 bases between. Germline CDR1 is MNHEY and CDR2 is SVGAGI. CDR3 size: 15 residues. The CDR3 sequence: CASRKGLLDRYEQYF. The CDR3 DNA reads TGTGCCAGCAGGAAGGGACTCCTCGACCGGTACGAGCAGTACTTC.

Many counts were recorded for this clonotype. This chain uses TRBV15 with TRBJ1-1, with 7 bases fitting TRBD1. With 5 bases clipped from V and 2 bases from J, the junction kept 11 bases outside the gene matches. CDR3 length: 16 amino acids. Germline CDR1 LNHNV, CDR2 YYDKDF (reference sequence). CDR3 amino acids: CATSPRRDSLNTEAFF. In DNA form, the CDR3 reads TGTGCCACCAGCCCTAGACGGGACAGCCTTAACACTGAAGCTTTCTTT.

This clonotype was counted ten times or more. The chain combines TRBV20-1 with TRBJ1-2; D possibly corresponds to TRBD1 (6 bases). Germline V gene lookup returns CDR1 DFQATT and CDR2 SNEGSKA (reference sequence). V was shortened by 7 bases and J by 6 bases, with 24 bases between the two germline ends. CDR3 length equals 15 residues. In nucleotides, the CDR3 is TGCAGTGGCCCCCAGGGTAAAGGGGGGTATGATGGCTACACCTTC. It is translated as CSGPQGKGGYDGYTF.

There are many counts of this clonotype. This rearrangement joins TRBV7-3 to TRBJ2-2; 7 nucleotides line up with TRBD2. The junction had 6 bases not matched to a gene; V was cut back by 1 base and J by 7 bases. Germline lookup yields CDR1 SGHTA and CDR2 FQGTGA. The CDR3 consists of 15 residues. In DNA, the CDR3 is TGTGCCAGCAGCTTAATGGGGGGGTACGGCGGGGAGCTGTTTTTT. It yields the protein CASSLMGGYGGELFF.

This clonotype was counted ten times or more. V gene TRBV28 combines with J gene TRBJ1-2; 7 positions match TRBD1. Per the germline V gene, CDR1 is MDHEN and CDR2 is SYDVKM. There are 12 residues in the CDR3. With 11 bases clipped from V and 4 bases from J, the junction kept 7 bases outside the gene matches. CDR3 loop: CAGAEGAYGYTF. The CDR3 DNA sequence: TGTGCCGGAGCGGAGGGGGCCTATGGCTACACCTTC.

The sample holds many counts of this clonotype. This rearrangement joins TRBV9 to TRBJ1-2; TRBD1 might be the D (6 bases). V lost 0 bases and J 4 bases, leaving 7 bases between the germline ends. CDR3 size: 13 residues. Germline lookup yields CDR1 SGDLS and CDR2 YYNGEE. CDR3 DNA sequence: TGTGCCAGCAGCGTAGAGGACAGCTATGGCTACACCTTC. It translates to CASSVEDSYGYTF.

There are many counts of this clonotype. The V call is TRBV20-1, the J call TRBJ1-4; D gene ambiguous. The CDR3 runs 16 residues. Germline CDR1 is DFQATT and CDR2 is SNEGSKA (reference sequence). V shed 0 bases and J shed 2 bases, with 13 bases lying between them. CDR3 in DNA: TGCAGTGCTAGAGATGAGGATTTAATGACTAATGAAAAACTGTTTTTT. It encodes CSARDEDLMTNEKLFF.

At least ten counts were recorded for this clonotype. This chain's CDR3 is CASSYPGQGNNEQYV. The CDR3 DNA follows: TGTGCCAGCAGTTACCCGGGACAGGGGAATAACGAGCAGTACGTC. The chain combines TRBV6-2 or TRBV6-3 with TRBJ2-7; 10 nucleotides match TRBD1. Germline V gene sequence: CDR1 MNHEY, CDR2 SVGEGT. The CDR3 covers 15 residues. V dropped 2 bases and J dropped 5; count of bases not matched to a gene: 6.

The chain uses TRBV7-9 and TRBJ2-1; 8 bases line up with TRBD2. With 1 base clipped from V and 5 bases from J, the junction kept 4 bases outside the gene matches. The germline V gene encodes CDR1 SEHNR and CDR2 FQNEAQ (reference sequence). The CDR3 spans 15 residues. The CDR3 DNA reads as TGTGCCAGCAGCTTAGTGGTTAGCGGGAACAATGAGCAGTTCTTC. Translated, it gives CASSLVVSGNNEQFF.

This clonotype has at least ten counts. The CDR3 DNA follows: TGTGCCAGCAGCCTGACAGGGCTGACTGAAGCTTTCTTT. This codes for CASSLTGLTEAFF. This chain connects TRBV3-1 to TRBJ1-1; 7 bases line up with TRBD1. Germline V gene data show CDR1 as LGHDT and CDR2 as YNNKEL (reference sequence). This CDR3 comprises 13 residues. The ends lost 4 bases at V and 5 bases at J; junction bases unmatched: 4.

The sample holds many counts of this clonotype. The rearrangement joins TRBV7-2 to TRBJ2-1; 10 bases align to TRBD1. Losses at the gene ends were 8 bases for V and 7 bases for J; bases not matched to a gene: 5. The CDR3 extends over 13 amino acids. Looked up from germline, CDR1 is SGHTA and CDR2 is FQGNSA. This CDR3 is CASRQGAGNEQFF. For the CDR3, the DNA is TGTGCCAGCCGACAGGGGGCAGGTAATGAGCAGTTCTTC.

This clonotype is deemed medium-sized. CDR3 residues: CASSYSIGGYGEQFF. Written as DNA, the CDR3 is TGTGCCAGCAGTTACTCGATCGGGGGCTATGGTGAGCAGTTCTTC. The chain is built from TRBV6-2 or TRBV6-3 and TRBJ2-1, with D perhaps matching TRBD1 or TRBD2 (6 bases each). Germline CDR1 MNHEY, CDR2 SVGEGT. The CDR3 loop spans 15 amino acids. Trimming stripped 0 bases from V and 9 bases from J, with 15 bases between.

This clonotype occurred many times. The J gene is TRBJ2-1, the V gene TRBV12-3 or TRBV12-4; TRBD1 aligns across 7 bases. There are 14 residues in the CDR3. The trim removed 5 bases at V and 2 bases at J, leaving 3 bases unmatched. Written as DNA, the CDR3 is TGTGCCAGCAGTCGGGACAGTCCCTACAATGAGCAGTTCTTC. Its translation: CASSRDSPYNEQFF.

This clonotype was counted a few times. The chain links TRBV20-1 to TRBJ1-2; D ambiguous. Looked up from germline, CDR1 is DFQATT and CDR2 is SNEGSKA (reference sequence). CDR3 size: 14 residues. Trimming took off 5 bases at V and 3 bases at J, with 16 bases between the two ends. The CDR3, as DNA: TGCAGTGCTCCCCCCTGGGGTAGCGACTATGGCTACACCTTC. It encodes CSAPPWGSDYGYTF.

In regard to this clonotype: A read error may produce the germline difference seen at one junction end. The chain uses TRBV2 and TRBJ2-2; 8 bases are shared with TRBD2. This CDR3 contains 14 residues. Germline assignment: CDR1 SNHLY and CDR2 FYNNEI. DNA of the CDR3: TGTGTCAGCACTGTCGGGGGGGACACCGGGGAGCTGTTTTTT. Translating it yields CVSTVGGDTGELFF.

This clonotype occurred many times. The rearrangement links TRBV7-2 to TRBJ2-3; maybe TRBD1 (5 bases). V dropped 5 bases and J dropped 2 bases, with 11 bases sitting between them. Germline V gene sequence: CDR1 SGHTA, CDR2 FQGNSA. The CDR3 is 14 residues long. CDR3 residues: CASSQGVNTDTQYF. The CDR3, as DNA: TGTGCCAGCAGCCAAGGGGTGAACACAGATACGCAGTATTTT.

The sample holds many counts of this clonotype. The chain carries TRBV25-1 and TRBJ1-5, with D perhaps matching TRBD1 (5 bases). Germline CDR1 reads MGHDK; CDR2 reads SYGVNS. The CDR3 loop spans 14 amino acids. Deletions cut 3 bases from V and 5 bases from J, with 11 bases between. CDR3 DNA: TGTGCCAGCAGTGAGGGCAGGGACCATCAGCCCCAGCATTTT. Its translation: CASSEGRDHQPQHF. The full variable domain, completed using reference TRBV25-1 and TRBJ1-5, is EADIYQTPRYLVIGTGKKITLECSQTMGHDKMYWYQQDPGMELHLIHYSYGVNSTEKGDLSSESTVSRIRTEHFPLTLESARPSHTSQYLCASSEGRDHQPQHFGDGTRLSIL.

In its sample, this clonotype was seen many times. This sequence joins TRBV12-3 or TRBV12-4 and TRBJ2-6; D is ambiguous. The length of the CDR3 is 18 residues. Trimming left V 5 bases short and J 2 bases short, with 19 bases between. This CDR3 is CASSDVPGDEPGANVLTF. CDR3 coding DNA: TGTGCCAGCAGTGATGTGCCAGGCGATGAACCTGGGGCCAACGTCCTGACTTTC.